These 27 T cell receptor beta chains were all obtained from the same sample, sequenced in a study of post-analysis software for immune sequencing data. Each TCR beta cDNA library carried unique molecular identifiers. TCRdb independently ran MiXCR on the PCR reads; one entry per CDR3 protein. This sample carries 150,000 to 200,000 distinct CDR3 sequences, around 36% of them seen once, and the ten largest clones take approximately 30%. The sample in question was blood, obtained after autologous hematopoietic stem cell transplantation. Receptor source: a girl aged 5-17 years with multiple sclerosis.

This clonotype showed up just a few times. This rearrangement joins TRBV20-1 to TRBJ1-2; D is perhaps TRBD1 (5 bases). Trimming pared 1 base from V and 4 bases from J, leaving 13 bases between. Germline V CDR1 and CDR2: DFQATT, SNEGSKA (reference sequence). The CDR3 totals 14 residues. The chain's CDR3 is CSARVVDSRYGYTF. Here the CDR3 DNA reads TGCAGTGCTAGAGTCGTCGACAGCCGCTATGGCTACACCTTC.

This clonotype was observed once. The chain carries TRBV6-1 and TRBJ2-5, with 8 bases aligning to TRBD2. The CDR3 is made up of 13 amino acids. V gave up 6 bases and J gave up 5 bases; unmatched junction bases: 5. Germline assignment: CDR1 MNHNS and CDR2 SASEGT. DNA of the CDR3: TGTGCCAGCAGGGTCGGCGGGGGGGAGACCCAGTACTTC. As protein: CASRVGGGETQYF.

The V call is TRBV5-5, the J call TRBJ1-2; TRBD1 aligns across 9 bases. The germline gives CDR1 SGHKS, CDR2 YYEKEE (reference sequence). The J segment lost 2 bases and the V segment lost 2 bases, leaving 13 bases of the junction unmatched. The CDR3 runs 18 residues. The CDR3: CASSLSPSEQGANYGYTF. The CDR3, as DNA: TGTGCCAGCAGCTTAAGCCCCAGCGAACAGGGGGCCAACTATGGCTACACCTTC.

This chain uses TRBV19 with TRBJ2-5; tentatively, D is TRBD1 (6 bases). Gene TRBJ2-7 matches the end of the DNA better, so the J call may be wrong. Per germline, CDR1 LNHDA and CDR2 SQIVND (reference sequence). The length of the CDR3 is 13 residues. In DNA, the CDR3 is TGTGCCAGTAGTTCGGACAGTTTGGGCGAGCAGTACTTC. Translating it yields CASSSDSLGEQYF.

The CDR3 loop reads CASSSRRTSYNEQFF. Written as DNA, the CDR3 is TGTGCCAGCAGCTCCCGGAGGACCTCATACAATGAGCAGTTCTTC. V is TRBV7-9 and J is TRBJ2-1, with D perhaps TRBD2 (5 bases). CDR3 size: 15 residues. Trimming cost V 4 bases and J 4 bases, with 14 bases left between them. The germline gives CDR1 SEHNR, CDR2 FQNEAQ (reference sequence).

The V call is TRBV6-5, the J call TRBJ1-5; 10 positions agree with TRBD1. The CDR3 has 15 residues. Unmatched junction bases numbered 4, after V lost 6 bases and J lost 2 bases. Germline V gives CDR1 MNHEY, CDR2 SVGAGI. CDR3 nucleotides: TGTGCCAGCAGGGGACAGGGGCTCGGCAATCAGCCCCAGCATTTT. Amino acid sequence: CASRGQGLGNQPQHF.

This clonotype was seen a few times. V usage is TRBV11-2 and J usage is TRBJ2-4, with D possibly TRBD1 on 6 matching bases. The germline CDR1 and CDR2 sequences are SGHAT and FQNNGV. V was clipped by 2 bases and J by 13 bases, with 18 bases between them. This CDR3 spans 14 amino acids. CDR3 protein: CASSLRQAVGEQYF. CDR3 bases: TGTGCCAGCAGCTTAAGACAGGCCGTTGGAGAGCAGTACTTC.

This clonotype was observed a few times. V is TRBV9 and J is TRBJ2-7; TRBD2 agrees at 10 bases. Germline loops: CDR1 SGDLS, CDR2 YYNGEE. Trimming removed 0 bases from V and 5 bases from J; junction bases left unmatched: 8. CDR3 size: 16 residues. CDR3 loop: CASSVVASGSFNEQYF. CDR3 DNA sequence: TGTGCCAGCAGCGTAGTGGCTAGCGGGAGTTTTAACGAGCAGTACTTC.

This clonotype was seen more than once but under ten times. The genes are TRBV5-7 and TRBJ2-1, with 7 nucleotides matching TRBD2. TRBV5-7 is known as an ORF, though its function is uncertain. The J segment lost 7 bases and the V segment lost 1 base, leaving 5 bases of the junction unmatched. This CDR3 region has 14 residues. The CDR3 DNA follows: TGTGCCAGCAGCTTGAGAGCGGGACGAAATGAGCAGTTCTTC. It translates to CASSLRAGRNEQFF.

This clonotype was counted between two and nine times. The chain is built from TRBV20-1 and TRBJ1-5; maybe TRBD1 (5 bases). V lost 1 base to trimming and J lost 4 bases, with 8 bases between them. CDR1 and CDR2 (germline): DFQATT, SNEGSKA (reference sequence). The CDR3 loop spans 13 amino acids. This CDR3 reads CSARGGGNQPQHF. The CDR3 nucleotides are TGCAGTGCTAGAGGGGGGGGGAATCAGCCCCAGCATTTT.

The chain recombines TRBV6-1 with TRBJ1-1; weak D call: TRBD1 (6 bases). V lost 2 bases, J lost 5 bases, and 15 bases lay in between. The CDR3 length is 15 residues. Germline loops: CDR1 MNHNS, CDR2 SASEGT. CDR3: CASSEYRDVGTEAFF. CDR3 coding DNA: TGTGCCAGCAGTGAATACAGGGACGTTGGGACTGAAGCTTTCTTT.

The chain is built from TRBV7-6 and TRBJ2-5, with a weak D call TRBD1 (5 bases). Germline V gene lookup returns CDR1 SGHVS and CDR2 FNYEAQ. This CDR3 spans 16 amino acids. V lost 4 bases and J 0 bases, leaving 15 bases between the germline ends. The CDR3, as DNA: TGTGCCAGCAGCTCAGGACAAGGATGGGACCAAGAGACCCAGTACTTC. This sequence encodes CASSSGQGWDQETQYF.

This chain joins TRBV20-1 and TRBJ2-5; 12 bases line up with TRBD2. From germline, CDR1 is DFQATT and CDR2 SNEGSKA (reference sequence). The trim removed 5 bases at V and 3 bases at J, leaving 4 bases unmatched. The CDR3 spans 14 residues. The CDR3 DNA reads TGCAGTGCTGGGGGACTAGCGGGCAAAGAGACCCAGTACTTC. Protein product: CSAGGLAGKETQYF.

The rearrangement uses TRBV27 and TRBJ1-2; D possibly corresponds to TRBD1 (5 bases). The V and J ends lost 0 bases and 5 bases respectively, with 10 bases between them. From germline, CDR1 is MNHEY and CDR2 SMNVEV (reference sequence). The CDR3 totals 14 residues. The CDR3 DNA reads as TGTGCCAGCAGTTTATCTTGGTCAGGGTATGGCTACACCTTC. Residues: CASSLSWSGYGYTF.

This chain connects TRBV7-9 to TRBJ2-1, with no clear D. Trimming left V 3 bases short and J 4 bases short, with 7 bases between. The CDR3 covers 13 residues. Germline-derived CDR1 and CDR2 are SEHNR and FQNEAQ (reference sequence). The CDR3 reads CASSLLQYNEQFF. The CDR3 nucleotides read TGTGCCAGCAGCTTGCTACAGTACAATGAGCAGTTCTTC. Full variable domain (remainder filled in from reference TRBV7-9 and TRBJ2-1): DTGVSQNPRHKITKRGQNVTFRCDPISEHNRLYWYRQTLGQGPEFLTYFQNEAQLEKSRLLSDRFSAERPKGSFSTLEIQRTEQGDSAMYLCASSLLQYNEQFFGPGTRLTVL.

This clonotype was counted only a few times. The rearrangement uses TRBV5-5 and TRBJ2-7; perhaps D is TRBD1 or TRBD2 (5 bases each). Between the trimmed V and J ends, which lost 3 bases and 1 base, there was a span of 14 bases. The CDR3 sequence is 15 residues long. Germline CDR1 is SGHKS and CDR2 is YYEKEE (reference sequence). CDR3 sequence reads: CASSSYEGFSYEQYF. CDR3 sequence (DNA): TGTGCCAGCAGCTCCTACGAGGGGTTTTCCTACGAGCAGTACTTC.

This clonotype was counted once. This rearrangement joins TRBV15 to TRBJ2-1; 8 nucleotides align to TRBD2. The CDR3 sequence is 17 residues long. V lost 0 bases to trimming and J lost 4 bases; unmatched junction nucleotides: 8. Germline V gene data show CDR1 as LNHNV and CDR2 as YYDKDF (reference sequence). The CDR3 region has the DNA TGTGCCACCAGCAGAGATCTCGGGAGGGGGGTTTACAATGAGCAGTTCTTC. Translation: CATSRDLGRGVYNEQFF.

J is TRBJ2-1 and V is TRBV10-3; D uncertain. Between the trimmed V and J ends, which lost 0 bases and 7 bases, there was a span of 4 bases. Germline CDR1 reads ENHRY; CDR2 reads SYGVKD. The CDR3 is made up of 12 amino acids. The CDR3 DNA follows: TGTGCCATCAGTGAGTCGTTGAATGAGCAGTTCTTC. Translating it yields CAISESLNEQFF.

The chain recombines TRBV11-1 with TRBJ2-5; 12 bases map to TRBD2. This CDR3 comprises 17 residues. Germline V gene lookup returns CDR1 SGHAT and CDR2 FQDESV (reference sequence). Losses at the gene ends were 2 bases for V and 1 base for J; bases not matched to a gene: 5. CDR3 nucleotides: TGTGCCAGCAGCTTACTAGCGGGAGGGCCCTCCCAAGAGACCCAGTACTTC. It encodes CASSLLAGGPSQETQYF.

This CDR3 is CASSDWGSYEQYF. In DNA form, the CDR3 reads TGTGCCAGCAGTGACTGGGGTTCCTACGAGCAGTACTTC. The chain uses TRBV6-6 and TRBJ2-7, with D hard to call. The germline gives CDR1 MNHNY, CDR2 SVGAGI (reference sequence). The V end lost 5 bases, the J end lost 1 base, and 9 bases lay between the germline ends. The CDR3 is 13 amino acids.

Turning to this clonotype: This may be a read error, as it is one base from a much larger clone. The gene calls are TRBV29-1 and TRBJ2-7, with a possible D match to TRBD2 (6 bases). The germline gives CDR1 SQVTM, CDR2 ANQGSEA. Trimming removed 7 bases from V and 7 bases from J, with 14 bases in between. The CDR3 covers 11 residues. The CDR3 region is CSGDFHNEQYF. CDR3 DNA sequence: TGCAGCGGGGACTTCCACAATGAGCAGTACTTC.

This clonotype was seen more than once but under ten times. The V call is TRBV20-1, the J call TRBJ2-5; 12 nucleotides line up with TRBD2. V shed 4 bases and J 1 base; nucleotides not matched to a gene: 10. Germline CDR1 DFQATT, CDR2 SNEGSKA (reference sequence). The CDR3 contains 17 residues. The CDR3 loop is CSAKPGLAGSLQETQYF. The CDR3 DNA reads TGCAGTGCTAAACCGGGACTAGCGGGCTCCCTCCAAGAGACCCAGTACTTC.

This chain links TRBV6-1 with TRBJ2-5, with TRBD2 matching 8 bases. J was trimmed by 2 bases and V by 1 base; bases with no gene match: 6. Looked up from germline, CDR1 is MNHNS and CDR2 is SASEGT. This CDR3 contains 16 residues. This CDR3 is CASSEEDGRAQETQYF. CDR3 nucleotides: TGTGCCAGCAGTGAAGAAGACGGGAGGGCACAAGAGACCCAGTACTTC.

Comments on this clonotype: The junction departs from the called germline gene at one end, perhaps through a read error. The gene calls are TRBV12-3 or TRBV12-4 and TRBJ2-7; TRBD2 matches 8 bases. This CDR3 is 14 amino acids long. This chain's CDR3 is CASSRREGPYERYF. CDR3 nucleotide sequence: TGTGCCAGCAGTCGCCGGGAGGGGCCCTACGAGCGGTACTTC.

The chain recombines TRBV9 with TRBJ2-7; D uncertain. Germline lookup yields CDR1 SGDLS and CDR2 YYNGEE. Trimming took 0 bases from V and 2 from J, leaving 12 bases between them. This CDR3 has 15 residues. The CDR3 protein is CASSVGTGDPYEQYF. The CDR3 region has the DNA TGTGCCAGCAGCGTAGGGACGGGCGATCCCTACGAGCAGTACTTC.

This clonotype was detected many times. V and J are TRBV4-1 and TRBJ2-4, with TRBD1 matching 9 bases. The CDR3 has 16 amino acids. Germline V gene lookup returns CDR1 MGHRA and CDR2 YSYEKL. V lost 5 bases, J lost 2 bases, and 7 bases stayed unmatched. The CDR3 sequence is CASSFGTGRTKNIQYF. DNA of the CDR3: TGCGCCAGCAGCTTTGGGACAGGGAGGACCAAAAACATTCAGTACTTC.

This rearrangement joins TRBV29-1 to TRBJ2-1; D uncertain. The CDR3 is made up of 13 amino acids. V lost 3 bases and J lost 8, with 14 bases in between. From germline, CDR1 is SQVTM and CDR2 ANQGSEA. The chain's CDR3 is CSVDERPGDEQFF. CDR3 coding DNA: TGCAGCGTTGATGAACGTCCCGGCGATGAGCAGTTCTTC.